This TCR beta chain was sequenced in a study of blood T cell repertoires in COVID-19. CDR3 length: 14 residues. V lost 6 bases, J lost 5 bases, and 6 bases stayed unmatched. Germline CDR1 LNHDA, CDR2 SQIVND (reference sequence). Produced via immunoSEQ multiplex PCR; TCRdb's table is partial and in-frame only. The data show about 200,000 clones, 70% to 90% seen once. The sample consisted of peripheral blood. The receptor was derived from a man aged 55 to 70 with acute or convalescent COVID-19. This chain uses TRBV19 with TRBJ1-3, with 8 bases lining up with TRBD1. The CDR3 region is CASRQDRGRNTIYF. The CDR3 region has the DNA TGTGCCAGTAGACAAGACAGGGGTCGAAACACCATATATTTT.